Each of the 7 T cell receptor beta chains below was sequenced from the same sample in a study of T cell responses to AZD1222 COVID-19 vaccine. TCRdb's table, derived via immunoSEQ multiplex PCR, lists solely in-frame clones and lacks some. The table has about 60,000 clones, about nine tenths seen once; the top ten hold about 6%. The starting material was peripheral blood, obtained 28 days after the second dose of the MenACWY control vaccine. The receptors shown here come from an adult who received the MenACWY meningococcal vaccine as a control.

J is TRBJ1-6 and V is TRBV5-1; TRBD1 matches 8 bases. CDR3 length equals 16 residues. V dropped 4 bases and J dropped 7; count of bases not matched to a gene: 10. Germline values: CDR1 SGHRS, CDR2 YFSETQ. The CDR3 DNA is TGCGCCAGCAGCCAAACCGGGACAGGCCTCAATTCACCCCTCCACTTT. Amino acids: CASSQTGTGLNSPLHF.

The rearrangement uses TRBV19 and TRBJ1-1; possible D gene TRBD1, 5 bases. The CDR3 contains 14 residues. Trimming removed 1 base from V and 7 bases from J, with 13 bases in between. The germline V gene encodes CDR1 LNHDA and CDR2 SQIVND (reference sequence). DNA of the CDR3: TGTGCCAGTAGTATAGTTCCAGGGCGGATTGAAGCTTTCTTT. Amino acid sequence: CASSIVPGRIEAFF.

The chain couples TRBV24-1 to TRBJ1-1; a possible D gene is TRBD1 (6 bases). Germline CDR1 KGHDR, CDR2 SFDVKD. Trimming pared 9 bases from V and 8 bases from J, leaving 12 bases between. The CDR3 contains 11 residues. The CDR3 nucleotides read TGTGCCACCCGGAGGGGGGACGAAGCTTTCTTT. Translating gives CATRRGDEAFF.

Points on this clone: One end of the junction does not line up with germline, which may come from a read error. V and J are TRBV10-1 and TRBJ2-7; D is uncertain. Germline assignment: CDR1 WNHNN and CDR2 SYGVQD (reference sequence). CDR3 size: 13 residues. CDR3 protein: CASSPGTGARRSF. Written as DNA, the CDR3 is TGCGCCAGCAGTCCCGGTACGGGCGCCCGCCGGTCGTTC.

This chain links TRBV19 with TRBJ1-1, with D possibly being TRBD1 (5 bases). The CDR3 runs 13 residues. In germline, CDR1 is LNHDA, CDR2 SQIVND (reference sequence). The V gene lost 3 bases and the J gene lost 8 bases, with 13 bases spanning the gap. CDR3 bases: TGTGCCAGTAGTATGCAGGGAGTGGGCGAAGCTTTCTTT. Its translation is CASSMQGVGEAFF.

The chain carries TRBV7-9 and TRBJ1-6; 7 bases fit TRBD1. This CDR3 contains 15 residues. J was trimmed by 8 bases and V by 5 bases; bases with no gene match: 9. Germline V gene lookup returns CDR1 SEHNR and CDR2 FQNEAQ (reference sequence). CDR3 coding DNA: TGTGCCAGCAGCCGTGTTCAAACAGGGGATTCACCCCTCCACTTT. This encodes CASSRVQTGDSPLHF.

This chain joins TRBV15 and TRBJ1-1; no clear D gene. This CDR3 contains 14 residues. Trimming stripped 0 bases from V and 0 bases from J, with 5 bases between. Germline lookup yields CDR1 LNHNV and CDR2 YYDKDF (reference sequence). The CDR3 DNA reads TGTGCCACCAGCAGAGACCTAATGAACACTGAAGCTTTCTTT. Amino acid sequence: CATSRDLMNTEAFF.